This paragraph reports one TCR beta chain. Its target is unknown. It was healthy bone marrow donors who served as donors. The sample comes from a study of cytomegalovirus exposure and HLA in healthy donors. The CDR3 consists of 12 residues. V was trimmed by 8 bases and J by 8 bases, leaving 15 bases between them. Germline CDR1 is LNHDA and CDR2 is SQIVND (reference sequence). Study-wide results and limits: Highly shared sequence variants in one cluster were likely a sequencing artifact. Rare sequences made up most TCRs, while some public TCRs were found in many donors.

Use of 60 Vbeta and 13 Jbeta primers characterized the PCR. Original handling: In a later analysis, about 9.9 million of 75 million to 85 million unique beta chains occurred in at least two donors. TCRdb keeps only in-frame clones here, not all; method: immunoSEQ multiplex PCR. That table furnishes V, J and clone size, whereas the DNA furnished D and trimming. The sample carries some 76,000 clones, more than 75% recorded once. The sequence derives from a male donor in good health and CMV-seropositive. The rearrangement links TRBV19 to TRBJ1-2, with D tentatively TRBD1 (5 bases). Sample: PBMCs. The DNA for the CDR3 is TGTGCCAGTGGGGGACTGCGGTGGGGCTACACCTTC. It translates to CASGGLRWGYTF. Full variable domain (outside the CDR3, taken from reference TRBV19 and TRBJ1-2): DGGITQSPKYLFRKEGQNVTLSCEQNLNHDAMYWYRQDPGQGLRLIYYSQIVNDFQKGDIAEGYSVSREKKESFPLTVTSAQKNPTAFYLCASGGLRWGYTFGSGTRLTVV.